Shown below are 22 T cell receptor beta chains from a single sample sequenced in a study of molecular identifiers for immune sequencing clone quantification. TCRdb analysed the PCR reads with MiXCR anew, one entry per CDR3 protein. The data hold some 680,000 distinct CDR3 sequences, with roughly 23% observed a single time. Source material: naive CD8+ T cells from blood, with Jurkat cell RNA spiked in. Regarding subset: FACS-sorted CD8+CD4-CCR7+CD45RA+ naive T cells. These receptor sequences come from a human donor in good health. Some libraries in this study had Jurkat cell RNA spiked in.

In its sample, this clonotype was seen many times. The rearrangement joins TRBV19 to TRBJ1-5, with TRBD1 as a possible D gene (5 bases). The CDR3 consists of 13 residues. Trimming removed 6 bases at V and 3 bases at J, with 9 bases between. Germline loops: CDR1 LNHDA, CDR2 SQIVND (reference sequence). The CDR3 loop reads CASRGLTNQPQHF. The CDR3 DNA follows: TGTGCCAGTAGGGGACTCACCAATCAGCCCCAGCATTTT.

The chain is built from TRBV7-9 and TRBJ2-1; perhaps D is TRBD1 or TRBD2 (5 bases each). Germline loops: CDR1 SEHNR, CDR2 FQNEAQ (reference sequence). Trimming removed 5 bases at V and 5 bases at J, with 22 bases between. The CDR3 has 17 residues. CDR3 sequence reads: CASSLLPGTELDNEQFF. The CDR3 DNA reads TGTGCCAGCAGCCTATTGCCCGGGACGGAATTAGACAATGAGCAGTTCTTC.

This clonotype was seen ten or more times. The chain employs TRBV7-9 and TRBJ2-2; 7 nucleotides match TRBD1. Losses at the gene ends were 11 bases for V and 4 bases for J; bases not matched to a gene: 10. Germline V gene data show CDR1 as SEHNR and CDR2 as FQNEAQ (reference sequence). This CDR3 is 14 amino acids long. CDR3 nucleotide sequence: TGTGCCGGTCCGAGGGGGCGAGGCACCGGGGAGCTGTTTTTT. Encoded protein: CAGPRGRGTGELFF. Full variable domain (rest looked up from reference TRBV7-9 and TRBJ2-2): DTGVSQNPRHKITKRGQNVTFRCDPISEHNRLYWYRQTLGQGPEFLTYFQNEAQLEKSRLLSDRFSAERPKGSFSTLEIQRTEQGDSAMYLCAGPRGRGTGELFFGEGSRLTVL.

This clonotype was detected many times. The rearrangement joins TRBV7-9 to TRBJ1-6; D not certain. Per the germline V gene, CDR1 is SEHNR and CDR2 is FQNEAQ (reference sequence). V was clipped by 1 base and J by 10 bases, with 5 bases between them. This CDR3 has 12 amino acids. The CDR3 DNA reads as TGTGCCAGCAGCTTAGTGTCATCACCCCTCCACTTT. The encoded protein is CASSLVSSPLHF. Supplemented by reference TRBV7-9 and TRBJ1-6, the full variable domain reads DTGVSQNPRHKITKRGQNVTFRCDPISEHNRLYWYRQTLGQGPEFLTYFQNEAQLEKSRLLSDRFSAERPKGSFSTLEIQRTEQGDSAMYLCASSLVSSPLHFGNGTRLTVT.

This clonotype was picked up many times. This rearrangement joins TRBV11-2 to TRBJ2-5, with D tentatively TRBD1 (5 bases). This CDR3 comprises 13 residues. CDR1 is SGHAT and CDR2 is FQNNGV in the germline V gene. Trimming removed 5 bases at V and 8 bases at J, with 15 bases between. This chain's CDR3 is CASSPSGPHTQYF. DNA for the CDR3: TGTGCCAGCAGCCCCTCAGGGCCCCATACCCAGTACTTC.

In its sample, this clonotype was seen many times. The chain couples TRBV5-4 to TRBJ2-3; perhaps D is TRBD1 or TRBD2 (5 bases each). The V gene's germline CDR1 is SGHNT and CDR2 YYREEE (reference sequence). The CDR3 has 16 amino acids. The V end lost 0 bases, the J end lost 1 base, and 12 bases lay between the germline ends. In DNA, the CDR3 is TGTGCCAGCAGCTTGGGTGGGGCTAGCCGCACAGATACGCAGTATTTT. It yields the protein CASSLGGASRTDTQYF.

The chain carries TRBV3-2 and TRBJ1-5. TRBV3-2 is flagged as a pseudogene. This CDR3 region has 21 residues. Here the CDR3 reads CASSQDWRDPVPLGSNQPQHF. Here the CDR3 DNA reads TGTGCCAGCAGCCAAGATTGGAGGGACCCGGTCCCCTTAGGAAGCAATCAGCCCCAGCATTTT.

Notes on this clonotype: A read error may explain this, as a much larger clone is one base away. The chain links TRBV7-9 to TRBJ2-3; 11 bases fit TRBD2. The CDR3 is made up of 15 amino acids. The J segment lost 8 bases and the V segment lost 2 bases, leaving 6 bases of the junction unmatched. Germline loops: CDR1 SEHNR, CDR2 FQNEAQ (reference sequence). CDR3 DNA: TGTGCCAGCAGCTTACTGACTAGCGGGGCAGGTACGCAGTATTTT. Protein product: CASSLLTSGAGTQYF.

This clonotype was seen more than once but under ten times. V and J are TRBV6-6 and TRBJ1-2; no clear D gene. This CDR3 region has 16 residues. V was shortened by 1 base and J by 0 bases, with 12 bases between the two germline ends. Germline V CDR1 and CDR2: MNHNY, SVGAGI (reference sequence). For the CDR3, the DNA is TGTGCCAGCAGTTACTTGGGCGCGCCAGCTAACTATGGCTACACCTTC. It is translated as CASSYLGAPANYGYTF.

In regard to this clonotype: A much larger clone is a single base away; this may be a read error. The chain has TRBV6-5 and TRBJ1-1; D is ambiguous. Per the germline V gene, CDR1 is MNHEY and CDR2 is SVGAGI. V gave up 2 bases and J gave up 4 bases, with 14 bases separating them. This CDR3 has 15 residues. CDR3 sequence: CASSYEVGLGTEAFF. The CDR3 DNA reads as TGTGCCAGCAGTTACGAGGTAGGGCTGGGCACTGAAGCTTTCTTT.

This clonotype was found a few times. The genes are TRBV7-3 and TRBJ2-1; 11 bases match TRBD2. J gave up 8 bases and V 2 bases, and 11 bases lay outside the gene matches. This CDR3 is 17 amino acids long. Germline V gene lookup returns CDR1 SGHTA and CDR2 FQGTGA. CDR3 bases: TGTGCCAGCAGCTTAGTTAGCGGGAGGGCCCTCTTGGATGAGCAGTTCTTC. It yields the protein CASSLVSGRALLDEQFF.

The rearrangement links TRBV20-1 to TRBJ1-1; no reliable D call. CDR1 is DFQATT and CDR2 is SNEGSKA in the germline V gene (reference sequence). The CDR3 is 12 residues long. V gave up 5 bases and J gave up 0 bases, with 7 bases separating them. The CDR3 sequence is CSAYVMNTEAFF. CDR3 nucleotide sequence: TGCAGTGCTTACGTGATGAACACTGAAGCTTTCTTT.

In regard to this clonotype: The junction differs from germline at one of its ends, possibly a read error. V usage is TRBV9 and J usage is TRBJ2-2; TRBD2 matches at 9 bases. The CDR3 covers 18 residues. Germline V gene data show CDR1 as SGDLS and CDR2 as YYNGEE. CDR3 nucleotide sequence: TGTGCCCGCAGCGGGGGGCCCAGCGGGGGGACGAACACCGGGGAGCTGTTTTTT. Its protein product is CARSGGPSGGTNTGELFF.

This clonotype has a handful of counts. The CDR3 spells CASRLAGASSYEQYF. The CDR3 nucleotides read TGTGCCAGCAGACTAGCGGGGGCGAGCTCCTACGAGCAGTACTTC. V gene TRBV27 combines with J gene TRBJ2-7; 11 nucleotides align to TRBD2. V shed 6 bases, J shed 0 bases, and the junction held 4 bases outside the gene matches. Germline V gene data show CDR1 as MNHEY and CDR2 as SMNVEV (reference sequence). The CDR3 is 15 residues long.

This clonotype showed up just a few times. As DNA, the CDR3 is TGCGCCAGCGGGGACCCTTCGGCCTACGAGCAGTACTTC. It is translated as CASGDPSAYEQYF. The chain joins TRBV5-1 to TRBJ2-7; D might be TRBD1 or TRBD2, each matching 5 bases. Germline CDR1 SGHRS, CDR2 YFSETQ. Deletions cut 7 bases from V and 2 bases from J, with 13 bases between. This CDR3 has 13 amino acids.

This clonotype was detected once. It may be a read error: a sequence one base away is much more abundant. J is TRBJ2-5 and V is TRBV6-2 or TRBV6-3; 7 bases line up with TRBD2. Germline assignment: CDR1 MNHEY and CDR2 SVGEGT. V lost 6 bases and J lost 8; bases outside the gene matches: 12. The CDR3 consists of 14 residues. DNA of the CDR3: TGTGCCAGCAGCGCGGCCCTTGGCGGGAGTACCCAGTACTTC. As protein: CASSAALGGSTQYF.

Concerning this clonotype: Since a much larger clone is just one base distant, this may be a read error. The CDR3 protein is CASSQETRGGKETQYF. The CDR3 DNA reads as TGCGCCAGCAGCCAAGAGACTAGAGGGGGCAAAGAGACCCAGTACTTC. The J gene is TRBJ2-5, the V gene TRBV4-1, with D tentatively TRBD1 (7 bases). Germline V gene data show CDR1 as MGHRA and CDR2 as YSYEKL. Trimming shortened V by 0 bases and J by 3 bases, and 14 bases separated the two germline ends. This CDR3 contains 16 residues.

This clonotype was counted only a few times. The chain couples TRBV15 to TRBJ1-4; tentatively, D is TRBD1 (5 bases). This CDR3 has 15 amino acids. Germline V CDR1 and CDR2: LNHNV, YYDKDF (reference sequence). Trimming took off 5 bases at V and 8 bases at J, with 18 bases between the two ends. The CDR3 nucleotides are TGTGCCACCAGCCCGGATCTATTGGGGGTGGAAAAACTGTTTTTT. Its translation is CATSPDLLGVEKLFF.

In its sample, this clonotype was seen a few times. V and J are TRBV7-2 and TRBJ2-1; 11 nucleotides line up with TRBD1. The CDR3 sequence is 15 residues long. J gave up 3 bases and V 5 bases, and 3 bases lay outside the gene matches. Germline lookup yields CDR1 SGHTA and CDR2 FQGNSA. The CDR3 nucleotides read TGTGCCAGCAGCCCGGGACAGGGGGGCTACAATGAGCAGTTCTTC. It translates to CASSPGQGGYNEQFF.

This clonotype showed up many times. The CDR3 here is CASSLDRAGVTEAFF. CDR3 in DNA: TGTGCCAGCAGTTTGGACAGGGCAGGGGTCACTGAAGCTTTCTTT. The genes are TRBV28 and TRBJ1-1; TRBD1 matches 8 bases. With 3 bases clipped from V and 4 bases from J, the junction kept 7 bases outside the gene matches. Germline CDR1 MDHEN, CDR2 SYDVKM. The CDR3 totals 15 residues.

This clonotype was observed a few times. V and J are TRBV6-2 or TRBV6-3 and TRBJ1-5; 10 bases map to TRBD1. Germline V gene sequence: CDR1 MNHEY, CDR2 SVGEGT. The CDR3 is 18 amino acids. V shed 6 bases, J shed 3 bases, and the junction held 14 bases outside the gene matches. The CDR3 DNA reads TGTGCCAGCAGGAAACTCCGGGACAGGGGTGGAATCAATCAGCCCCAGCATTTT. It encodes CASRKLRDRGGINQPQHF.

This clonotype appeared many times. This chain connects TRBV2 to TRBJ1-5; D remains ambiguous. The CDR3 consists of 15 residues. Germline CDR1 is SNHLY and CDR2 is FYNNEI. The V end was cut by 1 base, the J end by 3 bases, with 10 bases between. The CDR3 protein is CASSEGYQTNQPQHF. The CDR3 region has the DNA TGTGCCAGCAGTGAAGGTTACCAGACCAATCAGCCCCAGCATTTT.